This T cell receptor (beta chain) stems from a study of blood T cell repertoires in COVID-19 (dated by TCRdb to 2018 to 2020). Looking at the study overall: Collaborator samples came from the United States, Italy and Spain and covered acute and convalescent phases of COVID-19. The prospective study material was composed of cDNA or gDNA derived from T cells, B-cell-depleted T cells, or PBMCs. Subjects who had been exposed to COVID-19, were actively infected with it, or had recovered from it provided the deeply sampled blood TCRbeta repertoires that made up the dataset. The repertoires were released in a freely available public database intended as a resource for research on the immune response to SARS-CoV-2. The samples were drawn from two sources: the first 160 participants of the ongoing ImmuneRACE study, and 950 to 1,500 subjects contributed by 6 global collaborators. Sample metadata almost always included a de-identified subject ID, COVID-19 status, age in years and sex. Where HLA class I and class II types were available, the types were taken from metadata supplied by the sample provider, not from assay-based typing. Study-level results and caveats: How much clinical and demographic metadata was included differed by source and by participant, and the metadata was provided uncurated.

TCRbeta CDR3 regions were amplified from genomic DNA by means of the immunoSEQ Assay, a bias-controlled multiplex PCR. As for the original processing: The number of nucleated cells in each sample was estimated from the amplification of reference gene primers within the assay. To quantify the absolute abundance of each unique TCRbeta CDR3 rearrangement, sequence reads were collapsed and filtered. For each sample, productive Simpson clonality was calculated by taking the square root of Simpson's diversity index across productive rearrangements. TCRdb holds this immuneACCESS table with in-frame rearrangements only. Some clones are missing; in checked studies, unresolved V genes explain under half, and the rest has no known cause. V, J and clone size were drawn from that table, and D and trimming were deduced from the DNA. In this sample the table shows roughly 49,000 clones, around four fifths of which occur a single time. The ten largest account for around 6% of the sample.

A word on this clone: What this receptor recognizes is not known. Base qualities are missing; no much larger clone stands one base away.

The germline V gene (reference sequence) sets CDR1 to LNHDA and CDR2 to SQIVND. From its cysteine to its phenylalanine, the CDR3 spans 16 amino acids. The DNA shown is the 48-base CDR3, in frame from base 1. V is pruned by 1 base and J by 2 bases, leaving 6 bases of the junction without a gene match. The collaborating institutions used their own protocols to collect whole blood in K2EDTA tubes. For TCRbeta analysis, collaborators shipped samples in one of three forms: frozen whole blood, isolated PBMCs, or DNA extracted from either of those sample types. The sequenced material came from peripheral blood. The TCR originated in a woman at least 80 years old with acute or convalescent COVID-19. The V and J segments used are TRBV19 and TRBJ2-3; TRBD1 fits 7 bases in the junction. The CDR3: CASSIGRQGNTDTQYF. The DNA sequence is given as TGTGCCAGTAGTATAGGTAGACAGGGAAACACAGATACGCAGTATTTT.